The T cell receptor beta chain described here comes from a study of molecular identifiers for immune sequencing clone quantification. Study-wide context: In replicates, RNA taken from 20,000 or 100,000 naive CD8 cells was divided five ways, and four portions underwent sequencing.

V lost 0 bases and J 1 base, leaving 14 bases between the germline ends. Germline loops: CDR1 SGDLS, CDR2 YYNGEE. The CDR3 runs 18 residues. Whole-study findings and limits: Among 800,000 to 1,000,000 naive cells, as was reported, spiked Jurkat TCR RNA from one cell was detectable. The sizes of highly expanded clones could be underestimated when identical TCR molecules share a barcode.

One entry per CDR3 protein, called by TCRdb with MiXCR from the PCR reads. The sample lists 400,000 to 600,000 distinct CDR3 sequences, about a fifth occurring once. With regard to this clonotype: Its antigen is not identified.

CD8+CD4-CCR7+CD45RA+ sorting gave the naive CD8 T cells. This chain links TRBV9 with TRBJ2-6; D might be TRBD1 (5 bases). This receptor was taken from a human donor in good health. Some libraries in this study had Jurkat cell RNA spiked in. The sample taken for sequencing was naive CD8+ T cells from blood, with Jurkat cell RNA spiked in. Subset described: FACS-sorted CD8+CD4-CCR7+CD45RA+ naive T cells. The CDR3 region is CASSVGGGQPSGANVLTF. CDR3 coding DNA: TGTGCCAGCAGCGTAGGAGGTGGACAACCATCTGGGGCCAACGTCCTGACTTTC.